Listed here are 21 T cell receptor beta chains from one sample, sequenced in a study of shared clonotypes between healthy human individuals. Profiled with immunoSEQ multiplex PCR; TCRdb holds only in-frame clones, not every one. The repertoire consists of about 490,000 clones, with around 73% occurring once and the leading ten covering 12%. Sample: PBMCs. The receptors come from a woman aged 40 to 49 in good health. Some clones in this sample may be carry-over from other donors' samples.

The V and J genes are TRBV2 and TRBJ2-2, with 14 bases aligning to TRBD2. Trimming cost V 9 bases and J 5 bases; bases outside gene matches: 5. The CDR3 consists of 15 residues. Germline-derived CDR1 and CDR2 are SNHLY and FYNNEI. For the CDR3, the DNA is TGTGCCAGTACAAGACTAGCGGGGGGGACCGGGGAGCTGTTTTTT. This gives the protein CASTRLAGGTGELFF.

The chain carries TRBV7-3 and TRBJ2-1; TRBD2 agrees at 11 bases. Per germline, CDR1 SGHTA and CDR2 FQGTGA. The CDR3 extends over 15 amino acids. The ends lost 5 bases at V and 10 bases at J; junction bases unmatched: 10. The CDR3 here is CASSPRLAGPQEQFF. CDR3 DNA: TGTGCCAGCAGCCCGAGACTAGCGGGACCCCAGGAGCAGTTCTTC.

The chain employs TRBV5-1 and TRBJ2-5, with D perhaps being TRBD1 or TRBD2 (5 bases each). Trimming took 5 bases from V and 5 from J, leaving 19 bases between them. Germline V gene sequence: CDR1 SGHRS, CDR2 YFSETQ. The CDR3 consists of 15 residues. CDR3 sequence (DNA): TGCGCCAGCAGTTCTCAAATCGGGGCTCTGGAGACCCAGTACTTC. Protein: CASSSQIGALETQYF. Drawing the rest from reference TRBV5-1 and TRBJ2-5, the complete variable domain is KAGVTQTPRYLIKTRGQQVTLSCSPISGHRSVSWYQQTPGQGLQFLFEYFSETQRNKGNFPGRFSGRQFSNSRSEMNVSTLELGDSALYLCASSSQIGALETQYFGPGTRLLVL.

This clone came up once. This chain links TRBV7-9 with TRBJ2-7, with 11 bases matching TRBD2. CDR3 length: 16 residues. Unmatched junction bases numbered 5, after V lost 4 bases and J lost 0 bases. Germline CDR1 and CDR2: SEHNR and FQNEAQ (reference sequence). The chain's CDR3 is CASSSLAGGRSYEQYF. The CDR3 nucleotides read TGTGCCAGCAGCTCCCTAGCGGGAGGCCGCTCCTACGAGCAGTACTTC.

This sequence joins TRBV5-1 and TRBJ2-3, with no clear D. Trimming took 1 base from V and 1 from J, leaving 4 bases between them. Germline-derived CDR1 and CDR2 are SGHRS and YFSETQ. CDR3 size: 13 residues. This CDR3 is CASSLHRTDTQYF. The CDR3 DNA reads TGCGCCAGCAGCTTGCACCGCACAGATACGCAGTATTTT. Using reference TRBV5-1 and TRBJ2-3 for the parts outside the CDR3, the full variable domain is KAGVTQTPRYLIKTRGQQVTLSCSPISGHRSVSWYQQTPGQGLQFLFEYFSETQRNKGNFPGRFSGRQFSNSRSEMNVSTLELGDSALYLCASSLHRTDTQYFGPGTRLTVL.

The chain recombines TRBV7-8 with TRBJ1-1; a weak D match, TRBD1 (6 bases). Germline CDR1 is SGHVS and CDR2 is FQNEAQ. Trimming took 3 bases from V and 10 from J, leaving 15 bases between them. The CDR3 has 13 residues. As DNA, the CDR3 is TGTGCCAGCAGCTTGGTGGGGGACACAGGAGCTTTCTTT. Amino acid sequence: CASSLVGDTGAFF.

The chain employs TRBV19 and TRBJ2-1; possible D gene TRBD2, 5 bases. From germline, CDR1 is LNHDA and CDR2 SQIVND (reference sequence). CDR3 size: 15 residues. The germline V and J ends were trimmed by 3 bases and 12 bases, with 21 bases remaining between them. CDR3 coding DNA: TGTGCCAGTAGTATCGCAGCCGGACTGGTGCATGGGCAGTTCTTC. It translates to CASSIAAGLVHGQFF.

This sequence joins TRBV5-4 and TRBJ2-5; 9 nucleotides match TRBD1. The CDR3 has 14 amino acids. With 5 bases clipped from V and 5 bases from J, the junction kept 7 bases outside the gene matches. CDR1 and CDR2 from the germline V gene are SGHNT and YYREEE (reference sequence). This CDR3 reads CASSFDRGSETQYF. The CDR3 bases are TGTGCCAGCAGTTTCGACAGGGGGAGCGAGACCCAGTACTTC.

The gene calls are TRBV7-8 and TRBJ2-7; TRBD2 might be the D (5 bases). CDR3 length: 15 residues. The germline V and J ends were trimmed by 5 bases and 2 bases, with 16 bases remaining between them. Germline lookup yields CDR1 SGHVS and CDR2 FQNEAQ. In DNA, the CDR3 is TGTGCCAGCAGCCCCGATCTAGCAGGTACCTACGAGCAGTACTTC. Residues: CASSPDLAGTYEQYF.

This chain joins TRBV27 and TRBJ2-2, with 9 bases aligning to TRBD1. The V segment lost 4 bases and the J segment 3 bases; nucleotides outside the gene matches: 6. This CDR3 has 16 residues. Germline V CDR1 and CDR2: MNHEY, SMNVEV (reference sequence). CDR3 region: CASSSRTGVDTGELFF. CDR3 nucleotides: TGTGCCAGCAGTTCCCGGACAGGGGTGGACACCGGGGAGCTGTTTTTT.

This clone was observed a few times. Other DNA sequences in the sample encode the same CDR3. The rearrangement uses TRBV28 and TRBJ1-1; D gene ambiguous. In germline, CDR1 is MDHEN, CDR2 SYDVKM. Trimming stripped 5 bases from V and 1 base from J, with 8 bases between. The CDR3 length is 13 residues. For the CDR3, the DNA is TGTGCCAGCAGTCTGTCGGGGAACACTGAAGCTTTCTTT. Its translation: CASSLSGNTEAFF.

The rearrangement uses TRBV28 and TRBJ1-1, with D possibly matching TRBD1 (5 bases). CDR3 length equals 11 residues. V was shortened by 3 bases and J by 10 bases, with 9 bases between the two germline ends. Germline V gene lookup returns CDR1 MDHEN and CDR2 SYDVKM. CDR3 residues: CASSFQGGAFF. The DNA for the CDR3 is TGTGCCAGCAGTTTTCAGGGAGGAGCTTTCTTT.

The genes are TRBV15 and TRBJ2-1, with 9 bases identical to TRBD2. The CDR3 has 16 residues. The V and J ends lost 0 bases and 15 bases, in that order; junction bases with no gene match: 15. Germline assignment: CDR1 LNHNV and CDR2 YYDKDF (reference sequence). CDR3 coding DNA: TGTGCCACCAGCAGAGAGGCGGTGACTAGCGGAGGGGGGCGGTTCTTC. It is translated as CATSREAVTSGGGRFF.

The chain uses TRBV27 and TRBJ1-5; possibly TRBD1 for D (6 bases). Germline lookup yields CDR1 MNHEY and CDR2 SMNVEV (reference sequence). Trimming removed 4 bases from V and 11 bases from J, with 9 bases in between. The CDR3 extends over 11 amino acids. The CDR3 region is CASSSGTSQHF. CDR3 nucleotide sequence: TGTGCCAGCAGTTCCGGGACATCCCAGCATTTT.

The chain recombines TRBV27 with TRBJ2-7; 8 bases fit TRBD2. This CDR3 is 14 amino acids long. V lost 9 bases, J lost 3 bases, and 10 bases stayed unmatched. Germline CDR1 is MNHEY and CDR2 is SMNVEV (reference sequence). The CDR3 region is CASKASGSNYEQYF. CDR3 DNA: TGTGCCAGTAAGGCCAGCGGGAGTAACTACGAGCAGTACTTC.

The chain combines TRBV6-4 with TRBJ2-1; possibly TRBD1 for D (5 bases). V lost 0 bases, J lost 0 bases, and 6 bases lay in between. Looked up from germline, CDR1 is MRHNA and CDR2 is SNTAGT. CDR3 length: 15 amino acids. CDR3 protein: CASSDSQGSYNEQFF. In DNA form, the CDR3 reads TGTGCCAGCAGTGACTCCCAGGGCTCCTACAATGAGCAGTTCTTC.

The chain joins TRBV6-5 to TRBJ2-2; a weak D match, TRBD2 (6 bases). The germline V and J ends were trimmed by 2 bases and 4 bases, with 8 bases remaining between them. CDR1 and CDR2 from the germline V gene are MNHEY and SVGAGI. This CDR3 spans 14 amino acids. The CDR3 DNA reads TGTGCCAGCAGTTACGGAGGGAGCACCGGGGAGCTGTTTTTT. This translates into CASSYGGSTGELFF.

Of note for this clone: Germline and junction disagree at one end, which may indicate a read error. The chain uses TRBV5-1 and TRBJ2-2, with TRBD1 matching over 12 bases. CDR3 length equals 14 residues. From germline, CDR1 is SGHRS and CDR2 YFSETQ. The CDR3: CASSGTGGTGELSF. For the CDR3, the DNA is TGCGCCAGCAGCGGGACAGGGGGCACCGGGGAGCTGTCTTTT. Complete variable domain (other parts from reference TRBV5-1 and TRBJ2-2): KAGVTQTPRYLIKTRGQQVTLSCSPISGHRSVSWYQQTPGQGLQFLFEYFSETQRNKGNFPGRFSGRQFSNSRSEMNVSTLELGDSALYLCASSGTGGTGELSFGEGSRLTVL.

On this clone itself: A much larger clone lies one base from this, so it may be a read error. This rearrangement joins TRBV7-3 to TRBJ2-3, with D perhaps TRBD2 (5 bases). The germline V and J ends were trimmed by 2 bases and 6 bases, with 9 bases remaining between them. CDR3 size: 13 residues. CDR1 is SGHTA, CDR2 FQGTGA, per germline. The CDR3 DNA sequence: TGTGCCAGCAGCTTAGAGGGCCCGGATACGCAGTATTTT. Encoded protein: CASSLEGPDTQYF.

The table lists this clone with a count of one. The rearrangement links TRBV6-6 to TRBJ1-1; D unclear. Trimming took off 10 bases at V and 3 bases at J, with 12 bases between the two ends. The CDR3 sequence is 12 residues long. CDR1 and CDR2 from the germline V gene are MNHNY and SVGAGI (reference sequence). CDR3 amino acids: CATKVGDTEAFF. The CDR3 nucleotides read TGTGCCACCAAGGTTGGGGACACTGAAGCTTTCTTT.

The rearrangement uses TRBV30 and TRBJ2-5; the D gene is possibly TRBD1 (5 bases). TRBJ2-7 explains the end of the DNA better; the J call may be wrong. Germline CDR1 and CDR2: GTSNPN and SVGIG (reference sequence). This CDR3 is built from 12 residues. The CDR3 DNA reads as TGTGCCTGGATGACAGATACCTACGAGCAGTACTTC. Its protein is CAWMTDTYEQYF.